The 2 T cell receptor beta chains given below trace back to one sample, sequenced in a study of CD8+ T cells in alopecia areata. The authors extracted RNA and reverse transcribed it into cDNA as the sequencing template. Sequencing was performed with immunoSEQ multiplex PCR; in TCRdb, only in-frame clones are kept and a portion is missing. The sample yields roughly 60,000 clones, roughly 40% seen once. Sequenced material: NKG2D-low CD8+ T cells sorted from blood. The receptors stem from a human donor with alopecia areata.

The V gene is TRBV20-1, the J gene TRBJ2-5; no clear D gene. Germline assignment: CDR1 DFQATT and CDR2 SNEGSKA (reference sequence). V gave up 6 bases and J gave up 13 bases, with 18 bases separating them. This CDR3 has 11 residues. The CDR3 spells CSAREVVVGYF. The CDR3 region has the DNA TGCAGTGCAAGGGAAGTCGTCGTGGGGTACTTC.

The J gene is TRBJ2-7, the V gene TRBV30; 9 nucleotides line up with TRBD2. Germline assignment: CDR1 GTSNPN and CDR2 SVGIG (reference sequence). The CDR3 has 15 amino acids. In DNA form, the CDR3 reads TGTGGGGGAGCGGGAGGCCACGGAAGCTCCTACGAGCAGTACTTC. This sequence encodes CGGAGGHGSSYEQYF.